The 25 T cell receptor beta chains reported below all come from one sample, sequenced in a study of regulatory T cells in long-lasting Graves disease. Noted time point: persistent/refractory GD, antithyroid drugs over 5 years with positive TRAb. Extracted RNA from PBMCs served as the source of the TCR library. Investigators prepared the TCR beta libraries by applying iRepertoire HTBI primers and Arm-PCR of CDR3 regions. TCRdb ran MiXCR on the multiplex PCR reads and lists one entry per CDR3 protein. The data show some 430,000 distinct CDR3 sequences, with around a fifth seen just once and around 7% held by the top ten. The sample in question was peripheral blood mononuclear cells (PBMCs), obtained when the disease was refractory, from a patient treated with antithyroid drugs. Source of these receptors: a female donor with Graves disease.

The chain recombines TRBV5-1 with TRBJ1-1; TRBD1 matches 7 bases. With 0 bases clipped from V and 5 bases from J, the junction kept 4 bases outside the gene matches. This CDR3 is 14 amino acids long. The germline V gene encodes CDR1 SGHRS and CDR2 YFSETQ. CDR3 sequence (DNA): TGCGCCAGCAGCTTGGGTACAGGGGAAACTGAAGCTTTCTTT. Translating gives CASSLGTGETEAFF. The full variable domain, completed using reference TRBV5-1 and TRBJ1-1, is KAGVTQTPRYLIKTRGQQVTLSCSPISGHRSVSWYQQTPGQGLQFLFEYFSETQRNKGNFPGRFSGRQFSNSRSEMNVSTLELGDSALYLCASSLGTGETEAFFGQGTRLTVV.

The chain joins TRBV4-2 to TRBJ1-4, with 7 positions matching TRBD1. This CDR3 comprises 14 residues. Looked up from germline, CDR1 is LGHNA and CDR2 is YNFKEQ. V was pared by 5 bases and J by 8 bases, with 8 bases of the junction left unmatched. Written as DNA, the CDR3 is TGTGCCAGCAGCTCGGACAGGAAAGGGGAAAAACTGTTTTTT. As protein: CASSSDRKGEKLFF.

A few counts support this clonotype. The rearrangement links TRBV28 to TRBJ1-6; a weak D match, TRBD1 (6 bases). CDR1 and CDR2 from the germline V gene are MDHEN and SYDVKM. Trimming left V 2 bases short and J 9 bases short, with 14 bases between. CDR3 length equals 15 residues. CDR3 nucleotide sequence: TGTGCCAGCAGTTTAAGCCAGGGGTGGTCTTCACCCCTCCACTTT. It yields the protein CASSLSQGWSSPLHF.

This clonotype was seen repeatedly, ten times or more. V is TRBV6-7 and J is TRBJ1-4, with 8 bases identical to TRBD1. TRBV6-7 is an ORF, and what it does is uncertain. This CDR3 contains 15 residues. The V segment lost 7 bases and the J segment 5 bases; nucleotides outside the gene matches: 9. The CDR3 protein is CASNAAWTGNEKLFF. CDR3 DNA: TGTGCCAGCAACGCAGCCTGGACAGGGAATGAAAAACTGTTTTTT.

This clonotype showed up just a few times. CDR3 bases: TGCAGTGCTTCGAAGGGGGCTTACTCCTACGAGCAGTACTTC. Its translation: CSASKGAYSYEQYF. J is TRBJ2-7 and V is TRBV20-1, with TRBD1 matching over 7 bases. CDR3 length equals 14 residues. V shed 5 bases and J 0 bases; nucleotides not matched to a gene: 7. Germline values: CDR1 DFQATT, CDR2 SNEGSKA (reference sequence).

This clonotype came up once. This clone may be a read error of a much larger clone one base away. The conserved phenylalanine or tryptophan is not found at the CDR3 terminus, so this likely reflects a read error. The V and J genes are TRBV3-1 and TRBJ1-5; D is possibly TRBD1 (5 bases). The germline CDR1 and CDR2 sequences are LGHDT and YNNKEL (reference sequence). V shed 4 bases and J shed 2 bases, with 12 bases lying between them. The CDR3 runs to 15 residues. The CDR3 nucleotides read TGTGCCAGCAGCCCGCAGGGATCTGGCAATCAGCCCCAGCATTCT. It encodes CASSPQGSGNQPQHS.

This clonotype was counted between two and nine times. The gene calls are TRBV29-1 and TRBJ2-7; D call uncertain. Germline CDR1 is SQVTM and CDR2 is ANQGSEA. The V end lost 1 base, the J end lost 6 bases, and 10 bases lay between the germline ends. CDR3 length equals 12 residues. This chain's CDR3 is CSVEVGALEQYF. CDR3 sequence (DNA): TGCAGCGTTGAAGTAGGCGCGCTCGAGCAGTACTTC.

This CDR3 is CASSLAQGAPWNTEAFF. The CDR3 DNA sequence: TGCGCCAGCAGCTTGGCACAGGGGGCCCCCTGGAACACTGAAGCTTTCTTT. The J gene is TRBJ1-1, the V gene TRBV5-1, with TRBD1 matching 9 bases. Germline V CDR1 and CDR2: SGHRS, YFSETQ. With V trimmed by 0 bases and J by 1 base, 7 bases remained unmatched. The CDR3 totals 17 residues.

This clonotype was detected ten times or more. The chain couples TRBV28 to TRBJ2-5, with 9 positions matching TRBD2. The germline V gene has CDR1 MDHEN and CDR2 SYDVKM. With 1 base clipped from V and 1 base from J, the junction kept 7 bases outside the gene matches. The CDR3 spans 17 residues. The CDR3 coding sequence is TGTGCCAGCAGTTTATCCGGACTAGCGAGCCTCCAAGAGACCCAGTACTTC. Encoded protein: CASSLSGLASLQETQYF.

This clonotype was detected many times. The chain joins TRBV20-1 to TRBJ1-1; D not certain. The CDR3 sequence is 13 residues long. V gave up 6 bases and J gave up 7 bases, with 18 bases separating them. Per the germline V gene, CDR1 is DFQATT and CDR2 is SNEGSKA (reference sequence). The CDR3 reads CSAPLSAAREAFF. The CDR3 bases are TGCAGTGCCCCCTTATCGGCGGCCCGTGAAGCTTTCTTT.

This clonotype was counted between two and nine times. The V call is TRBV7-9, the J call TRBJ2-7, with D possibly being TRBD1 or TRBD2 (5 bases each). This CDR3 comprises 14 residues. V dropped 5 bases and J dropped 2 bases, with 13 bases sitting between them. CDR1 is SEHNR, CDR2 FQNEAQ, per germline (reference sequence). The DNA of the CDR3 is TGTGCCAGCAGCCTCGAGGGGCCCACCTACGAGCAGTACTTC. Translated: CASSLEGPTYEQYF.

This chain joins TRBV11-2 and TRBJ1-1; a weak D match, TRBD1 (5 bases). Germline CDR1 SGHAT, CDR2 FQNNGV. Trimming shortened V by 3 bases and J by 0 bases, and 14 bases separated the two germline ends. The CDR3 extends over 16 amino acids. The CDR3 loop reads CASSFTGGTMNTEAFF. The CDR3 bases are TGTGCCAGCAGCTTTACGGGGGGGACCATGAACACTGAAGCTTTCTTT.

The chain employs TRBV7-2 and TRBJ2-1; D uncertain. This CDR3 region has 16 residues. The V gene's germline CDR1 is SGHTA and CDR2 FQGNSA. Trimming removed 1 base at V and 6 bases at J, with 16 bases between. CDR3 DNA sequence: TGTGCCAGCAGCTTAGATAGCACCACGATGGGCAATGAGCAGTTCTTC. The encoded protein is CASSLDSTTMGNEQFF.

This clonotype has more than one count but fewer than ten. The CDR3 spells CATSRDNNQPQHF. CDR3 nucleotides: TGTGCCACCAGCAGAGATAACAATCAGCCCCAGCATTTT. The chain combines TRBV15 with TRBJ1-5, with D unresolved. V was trimmed by 0 bases and J by 3 bases, leaving 3 bases between them. Germline V gene lookup returns CDR1 LNHNV and CDR2 YYDKDF (reference sequence). The CDR3 spans 13 residues.

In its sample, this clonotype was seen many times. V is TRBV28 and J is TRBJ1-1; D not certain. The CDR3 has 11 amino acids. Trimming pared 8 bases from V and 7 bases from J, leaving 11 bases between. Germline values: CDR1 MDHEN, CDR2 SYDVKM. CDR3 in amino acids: CASSWADEAFF. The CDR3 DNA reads TGTGCCAGCTCTTGGGCTGATGAAGCTTTCTTT.

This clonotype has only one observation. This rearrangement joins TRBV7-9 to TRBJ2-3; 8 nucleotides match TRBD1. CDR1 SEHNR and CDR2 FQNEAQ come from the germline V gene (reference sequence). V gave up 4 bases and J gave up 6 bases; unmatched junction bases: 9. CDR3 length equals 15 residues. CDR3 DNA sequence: TGTGCCAGCAGCTCCGAGGACAGGGTAGCCGATACGCAGTATTTT. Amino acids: CASSSEDRVADTQYF.

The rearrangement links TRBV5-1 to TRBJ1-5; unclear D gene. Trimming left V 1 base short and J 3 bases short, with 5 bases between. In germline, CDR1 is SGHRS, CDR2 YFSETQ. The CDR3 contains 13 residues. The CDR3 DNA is TGCGCCAGCAGCTTGACGATCAATCAGCCCCAGCATTTT. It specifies CASSLTINQPQHF.

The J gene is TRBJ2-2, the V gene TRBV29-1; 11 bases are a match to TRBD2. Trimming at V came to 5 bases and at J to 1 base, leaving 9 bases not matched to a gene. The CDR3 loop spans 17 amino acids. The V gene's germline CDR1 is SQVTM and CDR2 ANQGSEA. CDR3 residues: CSVSGLAAFKNTGELFF. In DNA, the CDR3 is TGCAGCGTTTCGGGACTAGCGGCTTTTAAGAACACCGGGGAGCTGTTTTTT.

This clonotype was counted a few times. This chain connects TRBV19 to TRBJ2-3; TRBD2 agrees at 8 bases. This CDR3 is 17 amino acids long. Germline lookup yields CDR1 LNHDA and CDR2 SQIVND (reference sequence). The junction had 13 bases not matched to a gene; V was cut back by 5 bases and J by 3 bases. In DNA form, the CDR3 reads TGTGCCAGTAGTCTGCCCATCGGAGCGGGAGTAACAGATACGCAGTATTTT. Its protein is CASSLPIGAGVTDTQYF.

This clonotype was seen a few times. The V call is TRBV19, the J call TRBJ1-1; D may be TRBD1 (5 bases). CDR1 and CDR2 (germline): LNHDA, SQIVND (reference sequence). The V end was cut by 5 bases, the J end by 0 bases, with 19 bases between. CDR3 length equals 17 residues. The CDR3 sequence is CASSSRVRVDVNTEAFF. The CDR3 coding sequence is TGTGCCAGTAGTTCCAGGGTGAGGGTCGATGTGAACACTGAAGCTTTCTTT.

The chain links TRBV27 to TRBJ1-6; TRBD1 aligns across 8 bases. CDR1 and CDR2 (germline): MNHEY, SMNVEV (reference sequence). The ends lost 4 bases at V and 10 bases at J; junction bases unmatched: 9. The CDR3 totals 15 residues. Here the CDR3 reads CASSSYGQGRSPLHF. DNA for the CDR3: TGTGCCAGCAGTTCCTACGGACAGGGTAGATCACCCCTCCACTTT.

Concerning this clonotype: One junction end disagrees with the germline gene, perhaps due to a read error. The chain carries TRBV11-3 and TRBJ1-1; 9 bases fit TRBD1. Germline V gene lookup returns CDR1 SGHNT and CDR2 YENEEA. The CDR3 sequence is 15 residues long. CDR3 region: CASSSAGQGNIEAFF. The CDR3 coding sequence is TGTGCCAGCAGCTCCGCCGGACAGGGGAACATTGAAGCTTTCTTT.

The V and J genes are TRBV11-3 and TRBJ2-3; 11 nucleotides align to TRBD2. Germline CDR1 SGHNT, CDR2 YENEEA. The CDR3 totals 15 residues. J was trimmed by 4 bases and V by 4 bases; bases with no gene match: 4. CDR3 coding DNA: TGTGCCAGCAGCTCCGGGACTAGCGGTGCAGATACGCAGTATTTT. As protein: CASSSGTSGADTQYF.

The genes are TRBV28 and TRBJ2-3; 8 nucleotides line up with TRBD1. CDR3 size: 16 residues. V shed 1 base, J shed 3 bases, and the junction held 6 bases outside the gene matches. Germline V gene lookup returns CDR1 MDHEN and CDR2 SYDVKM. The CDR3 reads CASSLFQGAPTDTQYF. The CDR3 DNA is TGTGCCAGCAGTTTATTTCAGGGGGCGCCGACAGATACGCAGTATTTT.

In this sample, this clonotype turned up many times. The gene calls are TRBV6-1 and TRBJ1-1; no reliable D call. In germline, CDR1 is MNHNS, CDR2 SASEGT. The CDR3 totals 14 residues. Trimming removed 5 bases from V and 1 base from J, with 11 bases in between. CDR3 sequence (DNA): TGTGCCAGCAGTCGGTCGGGGTCGAACACTGAAGCTTTCTTT. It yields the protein CASSRSGSNTEAFF.